This T cell receptor (beta chain) was identified during a study of regulatory T cells in long-lasting Graves disease. This clonotype was seen repeatedly, ten times or more. What it binds is not known. Notes on the study in general: New patients shared fewer public clonotypes (around 970) than persistent patients did (roughly 2,500).

Time point in this sample: persistent/refractory GD, antithyroid drugs over 5 years with positive TRAb. PBMC RNA was the source of the TCR library. It was by American Thyroid Association guidelines that Graves' disease was diagnosed. Staff drew roughly 10 milliliters of peripheral blood into EDTA tubes. Assembly of TCR beta libraries relied on iRepertoire HTBI primers together with Arm-PCR of CDR3 regions. TCRdb re-called the multiplex PCR reads through MiXCR, storing one row per CDR3 protein. The top ten hold less than 25% of the sample, which has roughly 400,000 distinct CDR3 sequences, around 21% seen once. Germline CDR1 reads MNHNS; CDR2 reads SASEGT. This CDR3 is 13 amino acids long. Between the trimmed V and J ends, which lost 1 base and 4 bases, there was a span of 7 bases.

The material was peripheral blood mononuclear cells (PBMCs), obtained when the disease was refractory, from a patient treated with antithyroid drugs. This chain joins TRBV6-1 and TRBJ1-1; no clear D gene. The TCR sequence derives from a female donor with Graves disease. In DNA form, the CDR3 reads TGTGCCAGCAGTGAAGTGGTGGGCACTGAAGCTTTCTTT. Protein sequence: CASSEVVGTEAFF.